This is a list of T cell receptor beta chains from one sample in a study of T-cell reconstitution after alpha-beta-depleted transplantation in children. TCRdb called the PCR reads again in MiXCR, with one record for every CDR3 protein. The data show around 960,000 distinct CDR3 sequences, about 30% seen once. This specimen was PBMCs, mostly from graft donor cells, taken 360 days after TCRalphabeta/CD19-depleted stem cell transplant. The source is a boy under two years old who had a stem cell transplant for SCID, so the T cells may come from the graft donor. CDR3s include the opening cysteine and the closing phenylalanine or tryptophan. D genes are given only for firm matches. Some rows have no size entry. The others give once, few or many, or a class for an expanded clone.

v_call	clone_size	j_call	d_call	cdr3_nt	cdr3_aa
TRBV4-2	few	TRBJ2-7	TRBD1	TGTGCCAGCAGCCAAGATAGGATCCAGGGGGCATGGGAGCAGTACTTC	CASSQDRIQGAWEQYF
TRBV12-3/TRBV12-4	NA	TRBJ2-7	NA	TGTGCCAGCAGTTCGGCAGGATACCAAACTTACGAGCAGTACTTC	CASSSAGYQTYEQYF
TRBV7-3	NA	TRBJ2-2	NA	TGTGCCAGCAGCTTAAATAGTCCCTTCACCGGGGAGCTGTTTTTT	CASSLNSPFTGELFF
TRBV15	few	TRBJ2-5	TRBD2	TGTGCCACCCACACTAGCGGGGAAATGGGTGGACAAGAGACCCAGTACTTC	CATHTSGEMGGQETQYF
TRBV27	NA	TRBJ1-2	NA	TGTGCCAGCAGTTTACTCTCCCAGGGCATCTTCTATGGCTACACCTTC	CASSLLSQGIFYGYTF
TRBV5-1	NA	TRBJ2-3	TRBD1	TGCGCCAGCAGCTTGGAGGGGGCTCAAGATACGCAGTATTTT	CASSLEGAQDTQYF
TRBV25-1	few	TRBJ2-7	NA	TGTGCCAGCAGTGATCATGGTAGCGGTTCCTACGAGCAGTACTTC	CASSDHGSGSYEQYF
TRBV12-3/TRBV12-4	NA	TRBJ2-1	TRBD2	TGTGCCAGCAGTTCGAATGGTAGCGGGGGAAGCTCCTACAATGAGCAGTTCTTC	CASSSNGSGGSSYNEQFF
TRBV4-2	few	TRBJ1-1	NA	TGTGCCAGCAGCCAAGATCATCAGGCTGGCACTGAAGCTTTCTTT	CASSQDHQAGTEAFF
TRBV29-1	NA	TRBJ2-3	TRBD2	TGCAGCGTTGCCACTAGCGGGGGGTCGCAGTATTTT	CSVATSGGSQYF
TRBV27	NA	TRBJ2-7	NA	TGTGCCAGCAGCCCCAAGGCAGGCCCCTACGAGCAGTACTTC	CASSPKAGPYEQYF
TRBV14	NA	TRBJ2-5	NA	TGTGCCAGCAGCCAAGATCTGGGCAGGGAGACCCAGTACTTC	CASSQDLGRETQYF
TRBV20-1	NA	TRBJ2-2	NA	TGCAGTGCTCTCCAGGATTTCACCGGGGAGCTGTTTTTT	CSALQDFTGELFF
TRBV19	NA	TRBJ1-2	NA	TGTGCCAGTAGTCTAGGACAGTACTATGGCTACACCTTC	CASSLGQYYGYTF
TRBV5-1	NA	TRBJ2-3	NA	TGCGCCAGCAGCTTGGGTATCGGCGGGCCTCCTGGGTACACAGATACGCAGTATTTT	CASSLGIGGPPGYTDTQYF
TRBV20-1	few	TRBJ2-1	NA	TGCAGTGCTATAGTCGGGGATGAGCAGTTCTTC	CSAIVGDEQFF
TRBV5-5	NA	TRBJ2-7	NA	TGTGCCAGCAGCTTCGTGACAGCAGCATACGAGCAGTACTTC	CASSFVTAAYEQYF
TRBV25-1	NA	TRBJ1-6	NA	TGTGCCAGCAGAAGCCCCCGAGGGAATTCACCCCTCCACTTT	CASRSPRGNSPLHF
TRBV3-1	NA	TRBJ2-2	NA	TGTGCCAGCAGTCGACCCTTAAGGGAAGAGAACACCGGGGAGCTGTTTTTT	CASSRPLREENTGELFF
TRBV5-1	NA	TRBJ2-1	NA	TGCGCCAGCAGCCTCCGAGACAGCTTTCTGAGCTCCTACAATGAGCAGTTCTTC	CASSLRDSFLSSYNEQFF